This T cell receptor (beta chain) was identified in a study of T-cell reconstitution after alpha-beta-depleted transplantation in children. Study-level points and caveats: Several hundred expanded graft clones reportedly were the source of alpha-beta T cells about two months after transplant. It was newly produced T cells that mostly accounted for T-cell counts and diversity one year after transplant. The high TCRbeta diversity at day 60 in some patients came from surviving recipient T cells and thymic progenitors.

This clonotype was picked up a small number of times. The antigen is unknown. Molecular barcoding with unique molecular identifiers was used for the TCRbeta library. Using its own MiXCR run on the PCR reads, TCRdb lists one record per CDR3 protein. The data contain about 300,000 distinct CDR3 sequences, over 9% of them seen just once; the ten biggest clones take up 7.5%. Germline values: CDR1 KGHSH, CDR2 LQKENI. The ends were cut back, 2 bases at V and 4 bases at J, with 18 bases in the middle. The CDR3 contains 17 residues. Sequenced here: PBMCs, sampled before TCRalphabeta/CD19-depleted stem cell transplant. The source is a boy younger than two with acute myeloid leukemia, due to receive a stem cell transplant. The chain is built from TRBV18 and TRBJ2-4; D may be TRBD1 (6 bases). The CDR3 loop is CASSPAGVWGRKNIQYF. The CDR3, as DNA: TGTGCCAGCTCACCAGCAGGAGTTTGGGGGCGTAAAAACATTCAGTACTTC.